The T cell receptor beta chain under discussion was sequenced for a study of regulatory T cells in long-lasting Graves disease. Relying on iRepertoire HTBI primers and Arm-PCR of CDR3 regions, the team built TCR beta libraries. In TCRdb, the multiplex PCR reads were re-called with MiXCR into one record per CDR3 protein. The table lists 370,000 or so distinct CDR3 sequences, around 15% of them singletons. Stated time point: newly diagnosed GD, antithyroid drugs for less than 3 months. RNA isolated from PBMCs was used to make the TCR library. Patients hailed from an endocrinology department in Xi'an, China. At least ten counts were recorded for this clonotype. The CDR3 is made up of 14 amino acids. The germline V gene has CDR1 SNHLY and CDR2 FYNNEI. The junction had 7 bases not matched to a gene; V was cut back by 4 bases and J by 8 bases. The data were also submitted as part of a second study, on T cells in Graves' hyperthyroidism and ophthalmopathy. According to that study: The HTBI set primed first-round TCR CDR3 RT-PCR. Before onset, ophthalmopathy was predicted by the model a median around 6.2 months earlier.

This receptor was taken from a woman under 30 with Graves disease. The chain links TRBV2 to TRBJ1-4; TRBD1 aligns across 7 bases. Source: peripheral blood mononuclear cells (PBMCs), taken at new diagnosis, from a patient treated with antithyroid drugs. This CDR3 is CASSADRVGEKLFF. The DNA for the CDR3 is TGTGCCAGCAGTGCCGACAGGGTTGGGGAAAAACTGTTTTTT.